The 9 T cell receptor beta chains below were found in one sample sequenced in a study of T cells in women clearing cervical HPV infection. TCRdb keeps only in-frame clones here, not all; method: immunoSEQ multiplex PCR. This sample's table has some 28,000 clones. The sequenced sample was blood buffy coat. These receptors were collected from a woman between 18 and 69 years old with a cervical HPV16 infection that either progressed to CIN3+ or cleared (not recorded which).

As to this clone: The read halts 3 residues ahead of the CDR3 end, with the missing end drawn from the germline J gene. The chain carries TRBV13 and TRBJ1-1; TRBD1 agrees at 9 bases. Germline CDR1 PRHDT, CDR2 FYEKMQ (reference sequence). The CDR3 length is 13 residues. Incomplete CDR3 DNA: TGTGCCAGCAGCTCCTCGACAGGGGGAGGG. As protein: CASSSSTGGG. The entire CDR3 is CASSSSTGGGAFF.

In regard to this clone: The missing CDR3 end, 3 residues past where the read stops, is filled in from the germline J gene. The rearrangement joins TRBV10-3 to TRBJ1-2; TRBD1 matches 8 bases. CDR1 is ENHRY and CDR2 is SYGVKD in the germline V gene. The V gene end was trimmed by 0 bases and the J gene end by 2 bases; junction bases not matched to a gene: 5. The CDR3 loop spans 16 amino acids. The CDR3 sequence: CAISESGQGVNYGYTF. CDR3 bases read: TGTGCCATCAGTGAGTCCGGACAGGGTGTCAACTATGGC.

Regarding this clone: The sequenced fragment ends 3 residues before the CDR3 boundary, so the rest is inferred from the germline J gene. The chain employs TRBV2 and TRBJ2-3; possible D gene TRBD2, 7 bases. CDR3 length: 13 residues. Germline CDR1 SNHLY, CDR2 FYNNEI. Partial CDR3 DNA: TGTGCCGGGGGGGGCGGGGGTGGAGAGACG. It codes for CAGGGGGGET. The entire CDR3 is CAGGGGGGETQYF.

Comment on this clone: The read is 3 residues too short to cover the CDR3 end, so that end is filled in from the germline J gene. The chain joins TRBV6-2 or TRBV6-3 to TRBJ2-5; 13 bases are a match to TRBD2. With 4 bases clipped from V and 1 base from J, the junction kept 0 bases outside the gene matches. There are 15 residues in the CDR3. Germline V CDR1 and CDR2: MNHEY, SVGEGT. The CDR3 spells CASSWTSGGQETQYF. Partial CDR3 DNA: TGTGCCAGCAGTTGGACTAGCGGGGGCCAAGAGACC.

Notes on this clone: The read ends 3 residues shy of where the CDR3 ends; the end is completed using the germline J gene. The V gene is TRBV20-1, the J gene TRBJ2-3, with TRBD2 matching 8 bases. The junction had 8 bases not matched to a gene; V was cut back by 3 bases and J by 0 bases. Per germline, CDR1 DFQATT and CDR2 SNEGSKA (reference sequence). This CDR3 contains 16 residues. The CDR3 loop reads CSASGALADSTDTQYF. The DNA read from the CDR3 is TGCAGTGCTAGCGGCGCACTAGCGGATAGCACAGATACG.

To note about this clone: The read comes to an end 3 residues before the CDR3 does, leaving the germline J gene to fill in the end. The genes are TRBV25-1 and TRBJ2-7, with D possibly TRBD2 on 5 matching bases. The V and J ends lost 4 bases and 5 bases respectively, with 24 bases between them. Germline-derived CDR1 and CDR2 are MGHDK and SYGVNS. The CDR3 loop spans 17 amino acids. The CDR3 protein is CASSADKSSGIPNEQYF. Incomplete CDR3 DNA: TGTGCCAGCAGTGCCGACAAGTCATCGGGGATACCTAACGAG.

Points on this clone: The DNA ends 3 residues before the CDR3 does, and the rest of the CDR3 is filled in from the germline J gene. The chain links TRBV5-1 to TRBJ2-7; a weak D match, TRBD1 (6 bases). Germline CDR1 is SGHRS and CDR2 is YFSETQ. The ends were cut back, 0 bases at V and 3 bases at J, with 13 bases in the middle. This CDR3 is built from 15 residues. The CDR3: CASSLVAGDLYEQYF. The DNA read from the CDR3 is TGCGCCAGCAGCTTGGTGGCAGGGGACCTCTACGAG. Complete variable domain (other parts from reference TRBV5-1 and TRBJ2-7): KAGVTQTPRYLIKTRGQQVTLSCSPISGHRSVSWYQQTPGQGLQFLFEYFSETQRNKGNFPGRFSGRQFSNSRSEMNVSTLELGDSALYLCASSLVAGDLYEQYFGPGTRLTVT.

Turning to this clone: The CDR3 end lies 3 residues beyond the end of the read and is filled in from the germline J gene. The chain uses TRBV6-1 and TRBJ2-7; the D is unclear. Trimming cost V 2 bases and J 2 bases, with 10 bases left between them. CDR1 is MNHNS and CDR2 is SASEGT in the germline V gene. The CDR3 loop spans 14 amino acids. The CDR3 is CASSEYKTPYEQYF. CDR3 DNA, as far as it was read: TGTGCCAGCAGTGAATACAAGACTCCCTACGAG.

A note on this clone: The read falls 3 residues short of the CDR3 end, and the missing part is taken from the germline J gene. This chain uses TRBV23-1 with TRBJ1-2, with 7 bases matching TRBD1. TRBV23-1 is an ORF, with its function uncertain. This CDR3 comprises 16 residues. The CDR3 is CASRGIQGLAKNIYTF. Partial CDR3 DNA: TGCGCCAGCAGGGGTATACAGGGGTTAGCCAAAAACATC.